This is a list of T cell receptor beta chains from one sample in a study of blood T cell repertoires in COVID-19. The repertoire was sequenced with immunoSEQ multiplex PCR; TCRdb's copy has only in-frame clones and lacks some. The table has around 60,000 clones, about 74% seen once. Sequenced sample: peripheral blood. The receptors derive from a woman of 80 years or more with acute or convalescent COVID-19. Each CDR3 is given with its conserved first and last residue. The D gene is left open where the match is weak. Some rows mark clone size as missing; the rest say once, few, many or name a class of expanded clone.

CDR3 protein | CDR3 DNA | J gene | V gene | D gene | clone size
CATSSGFNYGYTF | TGTGCCACCAGTAGCGGGTTCAACTATGGCTACACCTTC | TRBJ1-2 | TRBV24-1 | . | .
CASSEPFYEQYF | TGTGCCAGCAGTGAACCGTTCTACGAGCAGTACTTC | TRBJ2-7 | TRBV6-1 | . | .
CASSPRALATGADTQYF | TGTGCCAGCAGCCCCCGAGCTCTAGCGACTGGGGCAGATACGCAGTATTTT | TRBJ2-3 | TRBV9 | . | .
CASSPTGTQYF | TGTGCCAGCAGTCCGACGGGAACCCAGTACTTC | TRBJ2-5 | TRBV2 | . | .
CASSYRGAPTETQYF | TGTGCCAGCAGTTACCGGGGGGCGCCTACGGAGACCCAGTACTTC | TRBJ2-5 | TRBV6-5 | . | .
CASSEPGGDTEAFF | TGTGCCAGCAGCGAGCCAGGCGGGGACACTGAAGCTTTCTTT | TRBJ1-1 | TRBV11-3 | . | .
CASSPLRGVADTQYF | TGCGCCAGCAGTCCCCTCAGGGGGGTAGCAGATACGCAGTATTTT | TRBJ2-3 | TRBV5-1 | . | .
CASSLSQLSNQPQHF | TGTGCCAGCAGTTTGTCACAGTTGAGCAATCAGCCCCAGCATTTT | TRBJ1-5 | TRBV28 | . | .
CASGEGLNEQFF | TGCGCCAGCGGGGAAGGACTAAATGAGCAGTTCTTC | TRBJ2-1 | TRBV10-2 | . | .
CASSPLRGYNEQFF | TGTGCCAGCAGCCCACTAAGGGGGTACAATGAGCAGTTCTTC | TRBJ2-1 | TRBV7-2 | . | few
CASSILAGGITDTQYF | TGTGCCAGCAGCATCTTAGCGGGAGGGATCACAGATACGCAGTATTTT | TRBJ2-3 | TRBV7-9 | TRBD2 | .
CASSRGLAAPETQYF | TGTGCCAGCAGCCGGGGACTAGCGGCACCGGAGACCCAGTACTTC | TRBJ2-5 | TRBV5-4 | TRBD2 | once
CASSQSRTRGIRADTQYF | TGCGCCAGCAGCCAAAGCCGGACTCGAGGGATTAGGGCAGATACGCAGTATTTT | TRBJ2-3 | TRBV4-1 | . | many
CASSFFQGAISFDSPLHF | TGTGCCAGCAGTTTCTTCCAGGGGGCAATAAGTTTCGATTCACCCCTCCACTTT | TRBJ1-6 | TRBV28 | TRBD1 | .
CASSSRRGGGRQETQYF | TGTGCCAGCAGCTCTCGGAGGGGCGGAGGGAGGCAAGAGACCCAGTACTTC | TRBJ2-5 | TRBV11-3 | . | .
CASSLYLGTEAFF | TGTGCCAGCAGCCTCTACCTAGGCACTGAAGCTTTCTTT | TRBJ1-1 | TRBV9 | . | .
CASSKGTALGYNEQFF | TGTGCCAGCAGTAAAGGGACAGCCCTCGGGTACAATGAGCAGTTCTTC | TRBJ2-1 | TRBV2 | TRBD1 | .
CASIWGGGDGNQPQHF | TGTGCCAGCATCTGGGGTGGGGGGGACGGCAATCAGCCCCAGCATTTT | TRBJ1-5 | TRBV28 | . | .
CASSLAAGGNNEQFF | TGTGCCAGCAGCTTGGCAGCGGGAGGGAACAATGAGCAGTTCTTC | TRBJ2-1 | TRBV5-5 | TRBD2 | once
CAWSRGTGDEQYF | TGTGCCTGGAGCAGGGGGACAGGGGACGAGCAGTACTTC | TRBJ2-7 | TRBV30 | TRBD1 | .
CASSPVGEAFF | TGTGCCAGCTCACCTGTTGGCGAAGCTTTCTTT | TRBJ1-1 | TRBV18 | . | .
CASGRGQDTEAFF | TGTGCCAGTGGTAGGGGGCAAGATACTGAAGCTTTCTTT | TRBJ1-1 | TRBV19 | TRBD1 | .
CASSYSRSGARTEAFF | TGTGCCAGCAGTTACTCGAGAAGCGGGGCCAGGACTGAAGCTTTCTTT | TRBJ1-1 | TRBV6-2/TRBV6-3 | . | .
CASSHRSREETQYF | TGCGCCAGCAGCCACCGGTCGCGGGAGGAGACCCAGTACTTC | TRBJ2-5 | TRBV4-1 | TRBD2 | .
CASSLDNPPETQYF | TGTGCCAGCAGCCTGGACAACCCCCCGGAGACCCAGTACTTC | TRBJ2-5 | TRBV5-4 | . | .